A single sample gave rise to the 3 T cell receptor beta chains below, sequenced in a study of technical replicates of blood from a few donors. TCRdb's copy holds only in-frame clones and misses some; the assay was immunoSEQ multiplex PCR. The repertoire has roughly 79,000 clones, 75% to 90% of them found once; the top ten carry roughly 3.9%. Sequenced input: PBMCs. The receptors come from a human donor in good health. Some clones in this sample may be carry-over from other donors' samples.

This clone was observed a handful of times. The genes are TRBV7-3 and TRBJ2-1, with D perhaps matching TRBD2 (6 bases). Germline assignment: CDR1 SGHTA and CDR2 FQGTGA. The germline V and J ends were trimmed by 2 bases and 6 bases, with 17 bases remaining between them. CDR3 length: 16 amino acids. The CDR3 coding sequence is TGTGCCAGCAGCTTAGGTGTGGGAGGTCTACTCAATGAGCAGTTCTTC. Amino acids: CASSLGVGGLLNEQFF. Looking up the rest from reference TRBV7-3 and TRBJ2-1 gives the full variable domain: GAGVSQTPSNKVTEKGKYVELRCDPISGHTALYWYRQSLGQGPEFLIYFQGTGAADDSGLPNDRFFAVRPEGSVSTLKIQRTERGDSAVYLCASSLGVGGLLNEQFFGPGTRLTVL.

As to this clone: The sample holds other DNA sequences that translate to the same CDR3. The V gene is TRBV5-1, the J gene TRBJ2-5; tentatively, D is TRBD2 (6 bases). Germline values: CDR1 SGHRS, CDR2 YFSETQ. This CDR3 has 14 residues. Trimming cost V 0 bases and J 1 base, with 7 bases left between them. The CDR3 loop is CASSLGAGQETQYF. CDR3 sequence (DNA): TGCGCCAGCAGCTTGGGAGCGGGCCAAGAGACCCAGTACTTC.

The chain joins TRBV20-1 to TRBJ1-2; D is unresolved. The V end lost 5 bases, the J end lost 2 bases, and 6 bases lay between the germline ends. Germline V gene lookup returns CDR1 DFQATT and CDR2 SNEGSKA (reference sequence). CDR3 length equals 11 residues. The CDR3 sequence: CSALENYGYTF. CDR3 coding DNA: TGCAGTGCTCTAGAAAACTATGGCTACACCTTC.